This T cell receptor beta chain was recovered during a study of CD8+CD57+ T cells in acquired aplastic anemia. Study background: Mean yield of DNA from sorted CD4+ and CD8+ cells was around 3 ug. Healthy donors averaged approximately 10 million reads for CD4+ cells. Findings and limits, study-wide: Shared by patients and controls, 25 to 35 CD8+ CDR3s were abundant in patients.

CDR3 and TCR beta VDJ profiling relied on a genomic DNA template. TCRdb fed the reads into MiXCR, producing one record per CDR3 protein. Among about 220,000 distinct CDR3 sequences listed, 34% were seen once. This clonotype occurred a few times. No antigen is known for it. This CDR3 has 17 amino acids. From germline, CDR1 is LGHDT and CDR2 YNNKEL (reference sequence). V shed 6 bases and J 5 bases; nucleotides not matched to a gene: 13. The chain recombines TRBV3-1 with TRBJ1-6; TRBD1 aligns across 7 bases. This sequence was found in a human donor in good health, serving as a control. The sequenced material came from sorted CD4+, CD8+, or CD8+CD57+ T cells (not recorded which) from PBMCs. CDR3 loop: CASRPRPRDSNNSPLHF. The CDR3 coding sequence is TGTGCCAGCAGGCCCCGTCCACGGGACAGTAATAATTCACCCCTCCACTTT.